This is a list of T cell receptor beta chains from one sample in a study of glioma-infiltrating T cells. A single record per CDR3 protein comes from TCRdb applying MiXCR to the multiplex PCR reads. The table has more than 90,000 distinct CDR3 sequences, approximately 39% seen once. Specimen: glioma tissue, nonneoplastic brain tissue, or PBMCs (not recorded which). The receptors were sampled from a human donor with low-grade glioma or glioblastoma, undergoing nonglioma brain surgery, or in good health (not recorded which). Both conserved end residues are part of each CDR3. The order of the fields is V gene, J gene, clone size, D gene, CDR3 length, CDR3 DNA, CDR3 protein. D genes are given only for firm matches. Clone size appears in some rows only: once, few, many, or a class for an expanded clone.

v_call: TRBV7-3; j_call: TRBJ2-3; clone_size: once; d_call: TRBD2; cdr3_length: 16; cdr3_nt: TGTGCCAGCAGCTTAGTGGGGACTAGCGTTAAAGATACGCAGTATTTT; cdr3_aa: CASSLVGTSVKDTQYF
v_call: TRBV6-1; j_call: TRBJ2-7; clone_size: NA; d_call: NA; cdr3_length: 14; cdr3_nt: TGTGCCAGCAGTCACCTGCGCAATCGTCTTGAGCAGTACTTC; cdr3_aa: CASSHLRNRLEQYF
v_call: TRBV19; j_call: TRBJ1-2; clone_size: NA; d_call: NA; cdr3_length: 13; cdr3_nt: TGTGCCAGTAGTATGTGCTTTAACTATGGCTACACCTTC; cdr3_aa: CASSMCFNYGYTF
v_call: TRBV7-9; j_call: TRBJ1-5; clone_size: NA; d_call: NA; cdr3_length: 15; cdr3_nt: TGTGCCAGCAGCATAGGAAGAGGGGGCAATCAGCCCCAGCATTTT; cdr3_aa: CASSIGRGGNQPQHF
v_call: TRBV12-3/TRBV12-4; j_call: TRBJ2-2; clone_size: many; d_call: TRBD2; cdr3_length: 14; cdr3_nt: TGTGCCAGCCTAGCGGGGGCTGCCACCGGGGAGCTGTTTTTT; cdr3_aa: CASLAGAATGELFF
v_call: TRBV4-2; j_call: TRBJ2-7; clone_size: many; d_call: TRBD2; cdr3_length: 14; cdr3_nt: TGTGCCAGCAGCCAAGATGCAGCGGGAGGATGGCAGTACTTC; cdr3_aa: CASSQDAAGGWQYF
v_call: TRBV11-3; j_call: TRBJ2-3; clone_size: NA; d_call: TRBD2; cdr3_length: 16; cdr3_nt: TGTGCCAGCAGCTTAAGGAGCGGGGTGATCACAGATCCGCAGTATTTT; cdr3_aa: CASSLRSGVITDPQYF
v_call: TRBV2; j_call: TRBJ1-5; clone_size: many; d_call: TRBD1; cdr3_length: 13; cdr3_nt: TGTGCCAGCAGCTTGGGACAGTTTCAGCCCCAGCATTTT; cdr3_aa: CASSLGQFQPQHF
v_call: TRBV20-1; j_call: TRBJ2-1; clone_size: many; d_call: TRBD1; cdr3_length: 14; cdr3_nt: TGCAGTGCTATCCCGGGACAGGGGGCCGAAGAGCAGTTCTTC; cdr3_aa: CSAIPGQGAEEQFF
v_call: TRBV20-1; j_call: TRBJ1-2; clone_size: many; d_call: TRBD1; cdr3_length: 15; cdr3_nt: TGCAGTGCTAGAGATGCGGGCACAGGGGCCTATGGCTACACCTTC; cdr3_aa: CSARDAGTGAYGYTF
v_call: TRBV29-1; j_call: TRBJ1-1; clone_size: many; d_call: NA; cdr3_length: 12; cdr3_nt: TGCAGCGTTGAATATCAGAACACTGAAGCTTTCTTT; cdr3_aa: CSVEYQNTEAFF
v_call: TRBV7-9; j_call: TRBJ2-7; clone_size: many; d_call: TRBD2; cdr3_length: 15; cdr3_nt: TGTGCCAGCAGCCCAACCGGGACTAGCGGGTACGAGCAGTACTTC; cdr3_aa: CASSPTGTSGYEQYF
v_call: TRBV6-5; j_call: TRBJ2-1; clone_size: NA; d_call: NA; cdr3_length: 12; cdr3_nt: TGTGCCAGCGGCGGAGGATACAATGAGCAGTTCTTC; cdr3_aa: CASGGGYNEQFF
v_call: TRBV28; j_call: TRBJ2-7; clone_size: NA; d_call: TRBD1; cdr3_length: 16; cdr3_nt: TGTGCCAGCAGTTCTCCCGGGACAGGGGCCGCCTACGAGCAGTACTTC; cdr3_aa: CASSSPGTGAAYEQYF
v_call: TRBV6-2/TRBV6-3; j_call: TRBJ1-1; clone_size: once; d_call: NA; cdr3_length: 13; cdr3_nt: TGCGCCAGCAGTTGCGGTCAGAACACTGAAGCTTTCTTT; cdr3_aa: CASSCGQNTEAFF
v_call: TRBV2; j_call: TRBJ2-4; clone_size: many; d_call: TRBD1; cdr3_length: 16; cdr3_nt: TGTGCCAGCAAGGGCCGGAGGACAGGGGACAAAAACATTCAGTACTTC; cdr3_aa: CASKGRRTGDKNIQYF
v_call: TRBV5-1; j_call: TRBJ2-3; clone_size: many; d_call: NA; cdr3_length: 14; cdr3_nt: TGCGCCAGCAGCTTGGGCAGGTCCCCAGATACGCAGTATTTT; cdr3_aa: CASSLGRSPDTQYF
v_call: TRBV14; j_call: TRBJ1-6; clone_size: many; d_call: NA; cdr3_length: 13; cdr3_nt: TGTGCCAGCAGCCCAACTGCTAATTCACCCCTCCACTTT; cdr3_aa: CASSPTANSPLHF
v_call: TRBV13; j_call: TRBJ2-3; clone_size: NA; d_call: NA; cdr3_length: 12; cdr3_nt: TGTGCCAGCATCCTTATTACAGATACGCAGTATTTT; cdr3_aa: CASILITDTQYF
v_call: TRBV20-1; j_call: TRBJ2-5; clone_size: NA; d_call: TRBD1; cdr3_length: 15; cdr3_nt: TGCAGTGCGCACGACCGGGACAGCTTCACAGAGACCCAGTACTTC; cdr3_aa: CSAHDRDSFTETQYF
v_call: TRBV20-1; j_call: TRBJ2-3; clone_size: NA; d_call: TRBD2; cdr3_length: 14; cdr3_nt: TGCATTGCTAGCGGGGGGGCCGGGGCAGATACGCAGTACTTT; cdr3_aa: CIASGGAGADTQYF
v_call: TRBV7-2; j_call: TRBJ2-4; clone_size: many; d_call: NA; cdr3_length: 16; cdr3_nt: TGTGCCAGCAGCGAACAGGGGGGGGTAGCCAAAAACATTCAGTACTTC; cdr3_aa: CASSEQGGVAKNIQYF
v_call: TRBV7-9; j_call: TRBJ2-1; clone_size: many; d_call: TRBD1; cdr3_length: 18; cdr3_nt: TGTGCCAGCAGCTTAAGTGGCAGGGGGCGCGTTCGGTCCAATGAGCAGTTCTTC; cdr3_aa: CASSLSGRGRVRSNEQFF
v_call: TRBV18; j_call: TRBJ2-7; clone_size: once; d_call: NA; cdr3_length: 15; cdr3_nt: TGTGCCAGCTTACCACCGATCAACGAGGCCTACGAGCAGTACTTC; cdr3_aa: CASLPPINEAYEQYF
v_call: TRBV6-1; j_call: TRBJ2-1; clone_size: many; d_call: NA; cdr3_length: 11; cdr3_nt: TGTGCCAGCAAACACAGGGATGAGCAGTTCTTC; cdr3_aa: CASKHRDEQFF
v_call: TRBV11-3; j_call: TRBJ2-1; clone_size: many; d_call: TRBD1; cdr3_length: 15; cdr3_nt: TGTGCCAGCAGCCCCCCCGGGACAGGGTGGGGGGAGCAGTTCTTC; cdr3_aa: CASSPPGTGWGEQFF
v_call: TRBV6-2/TRBV6-3; j_call: TRBJ2-1; clone_size: NA; d_call: NA; cdr3_length: 14; cdr3_nt: TGTGCCAGCTCTCGGACATACTCCTACAATGAGCAGTTCTTC; cdr3_aa: CASSRTYSYNEQFF
v_call: TRBV6-4; j_call: TRBJ2-1; clone_size: NA; d_call: TRBD2; cdr3_length: 15; cdr3_nt: TGTGCCAGCAGTGAAGCGGGGGGGAGCTACAATGAGCAGTTCTTC; cdr3_aa: CASSEAGGSYNEQFF
v_call: TRBV19; j_call: TRBJ1-6; clone_size: many; d_call: NA; cdr3_length: 16; cdr3_nt: TGTGCCAGTAGTATCAGGGGTAGCTCCTATAATTCACCCCTCCACTTT; cdr3_aa: CASSIRGSSYNSPLHF
v_call: TRBV10-3; j_call: TRBJ2-3; clone_size: NA; d_call: TRBD1; cdr3_length: 12; cdr3_nt: TGTGCCATCGGCCAGGGGGCAGATACGCAGTATTTT; cdr3_aa: CAIGQGADTQYF
v_call: TRBV6-1; j_call: TRBJ2-7; clone_size: many; d_call: TRBD1; cdr3_length: 14; cdr3_nt: TGTGCCAGCAGTACCCCAGGGGGTAACTACGAGCAGTACTTC; cdr3_aa: CASSTPGGNYEQYF
v_call: TRBV12-3/TRBV12-4; j_call: TRBJ2-1; clone_size: medium-sized; d_call: TRBD1; cdr3_length: 14; cdr3_nt: TGTGCCAGCAGTTTGGGACGACAGGGACATGAGCAGTTCTTC; cdr3_aa: CASSLGRQGHEQFF
v_call: TRBV20-1; j_call: TRBJ2-5; clone_size: many; d_call: TRBD1; cdr3_length: 13; cdr3_nt: TGCAGTGCCGATAACGACAGGGCAGAGACCCAGTACTTC; cdr3_aa: CSADNDRAETQYF
v_call: TRBV24-1; j_call: TRBJ2-3; clone_size: many; d_call: TRBD2; cdr3_length: 15; cdr3_nt: TGTGCCACCAGTGACCCGGGGGGGACGACAGATACGCAGTATTTT; cdr3_aa: CATSDPGGTTDTQYF
v_call: TRBV15; j_call: TRBJ2-2; clone_size: many; d_call: NA; cdr3_length: 18; cdr3_nt: TGTGCCACCAGCAGAGAAGTGGTAGTACAAGCGAACACCGGGGAGCTGTTTTTT; cdr3_aa: CATSREVVVQANTGELFF
v_call: TRBV11-2; j_call: TRBJ2-5; clone_size: many; d_call: NA; cdr3_length: 15; cdr3_nt: TGTGCCAGCAGCTTAGATACGGGAGCGCAAGAGACCCAGTACTTC; cdr3_aa: CASSLDTGAQETQYF
v_call: TRBV9; j_call: TRBJ1-1; clone_size: many; d_call: NA; cdr3_length: 13; cdr3_nt: TGTGCCAGCAGCGATACCCCGAACACTGAAGCTTTCTTT; cdr3_aa: CASSDTPNTEAFF
v_call: TRBV5-1; j_call: TRBJ1-1; clone_size: many; d_call: NA; cdr3_length: 14; cdr3_nt: TGCGCCAGCAGCTTGGGAGCGGGGGGCACTGAAGCTTTCTTT; cdr3_aa: CASSLGAGGTEAFF
v_call: TRBV6-1; j_call: TRBJ1-4; clone_size: many; d_call: TRBD1; cdr3_length: 14; cdr3_nt: TGTGCCAGCAGTCCGGGACAGGGCGGTGAAAAACTGTTTTTT; cdr3_aa: CASSPGQGGEKLFF
v_call: TRBV6-2/TRBV6-3; j_call: TRBJ2-1; clone_size: NA; d_call: NA; cdr3_length: 15; cdr3_nt: TGTGCCAGCAGCCCAAAGACCCGTGGGAGTAATAAGCAGCTCTTC; cdr3_aa: CASSPKTRGSNKQLF
v_call: TRBV11-2; j_call: TRBJ2-1; clone_size: NA; d_call: NA; cdr3_length: 14; cdr3_nt: TGTGCCAGCGCCCCGGACTACTCCTACAATGAGCAGTTCTTC; cdr3_aa: CASAPDYSYNEQFF